This TCR beta chain stems from a study of cytomegalovirus exposure and HLA in healthy donors (dated 2017 in TCRdb). About the full investigation: According to an earlier analysis of 587 of the donors, about 179 million T cells yielded 95 million to 140 million unique TCR beta sequences and approximately 280 Gb of sequence data. To predict cytomegalovirus infection status, the study brought together high-throughput TCR immunosequencing, statistical association of individual TCRs with disease status, and machine learning. The aim of the study was to test whether cataloging public T cell receptors could identify signatures of past pathogen exposure. All discovery cohort repertoires had been generated on a single sequencing platform. HLA typing covered class I and class II loci at four-digit resolution. The genetic ancestry cluster associated with self-reported Caucasian donors included 81% of the roughly 410 genotyped donors. Typing coverage differed by locus: A, B, C, DRB1 and DQB1 were typed in roughly 620-630 donors, DQA1 in approximately 520, DPA1 in nearly 610, and DPB1 in 472. Roughly 5 DR-DQ haplotypes were handled as single units for association and clustering, since linkage in the cohort was strong. Along with the roughly 710-subject first cohort, a separate validation cohort of roughly 110 different subjects was used. Around 320 gigabases of sequencing data and approximately 80 million unique TCR sequences were included in an early release covering under 650 HLA-typed donors. To decide whether each TCR beta V gene segment behaved as functional or pseudogenic, an earlier analysis of several hundred of the donors relied on high-throughput TCR beta sequencing. Across some 400 genotyped donors of the cohort, an average of about 240,000 unique TCR beta nucleotide sequences per donor were sequenced, and approximately 19% of those sequences were non-productive. In the later analysis, no new phenotypic data were used to find candidate immune exposures; instead, reliance was placed on TCR beta sequences and their occurrence across donors. The study used immunosequencing to profile the T cell repertoires of about 670 subjects and linked those repertoires to cytomegalovirus serostatus. Donor age, sex, ethnicity and CMV serostatus were compiled together with the repertoire data. A later analysis re-analyzed previously published TCR beta repertoires from 550 to 700 donors and added high-resolution HLA genotyping to study TCR occurrence patterns. A later genetic analysis used genome-wide SNP genotypes for 398 of the 666 donors, treating that subset as a discovery cohort.

In total, about 650 healthy bone marrow donors made up the cohort. Cohort members were all nominally healthy when sampled, although unrecorded immune exposures were likely present. The donor tested CMV seropositive, placing the donor among the 310 or so seropositive members of the cohort. Each donor provided a peripheral blood sample, and peripheral blood mononuclear cells were used for TCR beta sequencing. Genomic DNA was extracted from the blood cell samples with the Qiagen DNeasy Blood Extraction Kit. V is cut back by 3 bases and J by 2 bases, with 3 bases in the junction unmatched. CDR1 and CDR2 (SGHTA, FQGNSA) derive from the germline V gene. Its CDR3 holds 15 amino acids, cysteine through phenylalanine. Just the 45-base CDR3 DNA is kept, in frame starting at base 1. Worth noting for this clone: Its binding antigen is unknown. No much larger clonotype is one base removed from it; base qualities were not supplied.

General study outcomes and caveats: Correlated functional status among segregating V segments might reflect linkage disequilibrium, but an unknown experimental factor could not be ruled out. A later genetic analysis reported fewer N-insertions in productive TCRs among donors in an Asian-associated ancestry cluster than the roughly 690-donor mean. While some public TCRs were present in many individuals, most TCR sequences turned up only very rarely across donors. A later analysis found that HLA-associated TCR beta chains were more clonally expanded and had lower generation probabilities than equally common non-associated chains. Presence/absence analyses assumed roughly uniform sequencing depth across donors, an assumption that may not hold. According to a later analysis, TCR association rates differed among HLA loci, with DRB1 alleles showing the most associated TCRs and HLA-C alleles showing the fewest. Broadly in line with IMGT annotations, most TCR beta V segments showed up in productive rearrangements about 87% or about 30% of the time in an earlier analysis of 587 of the donors. The cohort was sequenced for TCR beta chains only, and without alpha or paired-chain data the features that could be detected were limited. A later genetic analysis associated a missense DCLRE1C variant with V-gene and J-gene trimming of TCR beta chains, and an independent cohort replicated the association. In vitro tests confirmed that a few of the cytomegalovirus-associated TCR beta chains recognize cytomegalovirus antigens. A further reported finding was that TCR beta sequences accurately predicted the HLA-A and HLA-B alleles for most subjects in the first cohort. The study gave a list of 150 to 200 TCR beta chains associated with cytomegalovirus. When HLA alleles, especially DR and DQ, strongly co-occurred, TCR associations were difficult to assign to individual alleles. Most CMV-associated TCR beta chains appeared to be HLA-restricted in a later analysis, and the HLA associations seemed to be driven largely by CMV exposure. A later analysis reported that several top co-occurrence clusters appeared linked to parvovirus B19, influenza, CMV and Epstein-Barr virus. Because counts were too low, 15 or so rarely observed V segments, including chromosome 9 orphons, were excluded from the earlier analysis of several hundred of the donors. The sequencing pipeline was judged likely to have produced a cluster of highly shared sequence variants as a technical artifact. Because the 87-base-pair reads could not distinguish some IMGT-functional V segments, including TRBV6-2 and TRBV6-3, those segments were excluded. Cytomegalovirus status was reported to be diagnosed by the classifier with high specificity and sensitivity in both the original and validation cohorts. The only immune exposure information available for the cohort was CMV serostatus. At a false discovery rate of 0.05, a later analysis linked fewer than 20,000 TCR beta sequences to specific HLA alleles. Because HLA typing was missing for some donors at each locus, association tests included only the typed subset. According to the authors, the approach could potentially be generalized to other disease states and immunological phenotypes.

Receptors were amplified or captured by the immunoSEQ multiplex PCR assay. The multiplex PCR relied on a mix of 60 forward primers for TCR Vbeta segments and 13 reverse primers for TCR Jbeta segments. The CDR3 region of rearranged TCR beta genes was amplified from genomic DNA with a multiplex PCR assay. The amplified TCR beta libraries were sequenced on the Illumina HiSeq System as 87-base-pair reads. Per the source publication's procedure: Across the 500 to 850 repertoires, a later analysis counted roughly 77 million unique TCR beta chains, 9 million to 14 million of which were shared by at least two donors. To remove PCR and sequencing errors, raw reads were error-corrected and collapsed into unique sequences using a nearest-neighbor algorithm that merged closely related sequences. V, D and J gene segments were assigned by aligning CDR3 sequences to IMGT reference sequences. For a sequence to be retained, a match of at least six nucleotides was required to both a V gene segment and a J gene segment. A rearrangement counted as productive if the CDR3 had no stop codons and remained in frame with V and J, and every other rearrangement counted as non-productive. CDR3 was defined according to IMGT convention as the region running from the second conserved V-encoded cysteine to the conserved J-encoded phenylalanine. The earlier analysis of some 580 of the donors excluded any sequence lacking an unambiguous match to a single V gene segment. In an earlier analysis of 587 of the donors, V segments were called functional above 56.7% productive rearrangements and were called segregating when the between-donor standard deviation exceeded 5%. To diagnose cytomegalovirus status from the catalog of TCR beta chain sequences, a statistical classification framework was built. In a later analysis, TCR nucleotide sequences were compared against IMGT/GENE-DB human TR gene sequences so that V and J genes could be assigned. In a later analysis, CDR3 sequences and most-parsimonious VDJ recombination scenarios were assigned using the TCRdist pipeline. In a later analysis, every TCR beta chain was defined by the combination of its CDR3 amino acid sequence and its V-gene family, and reads without a unique V-gene family were dropped. A later analysis removed nearly 600 highly shared, low-generation-probability nucleotide sequences to deal with suspected cross-contamination and a sequencing artifact. A later analysis calculated a clonal expansion index for each public chain from normalized within-repertoire ranks of inferred template counts. Generation probabilities in a later analysis came from a VDJ recombination model fitted to out-of-frame rearrangements, and those results were checked against IGoR. Hypergeometric tests were used in a later analysis to score TCR-TCR, TCR-HLA and TCR-CMV co-occurrence, with a repertoire-size bias correction applied to the TCR pairs. In a later analysis, false discovery rates were estimated by permuting HLA or CMV assignments 20 times. A later analysis grouped co-occurring TCRs with DBSCAN, adding TCRdist sequence similarity when clustering within HLA-allele-positive subsets. For co-occurrence clustering, repertoires with fewer than 30,000 or more than 120,000 public chains were excluded, along with five or six repertoires with anomalous nucleotide sharing. TCRdb took over this immuneACCESS table, retaining in-frame rearrangements with V and J assigned. Such tables are incomplete; in checked studies, under half of the missing clones stem from an unresolved V gene, and the remainder is unexplained. The V and J calls and clone size were taken over from that table, and D and trimming were inferred from the DNA. A total of under 150,000 clones appear in this sample, about four fifths of them only once. The biggest ten clones account for 4.3% of the sample.

Sequenced input: PBMCs. The clonotype was recovered from a woman between 40 and 50 years old in good health and CMV-seropositive. The chain is encoded by TRBV7-2 joined to TRBJ2-5; a stretch of 10 junction bases matches TRBD2. The CDR3 reads as follows: CASSFWTSGQETQYF. In nucleotide form, the sequence is TGTGCCAGCAGCTTCTGGACTAGCGGTCAAGAGACCCAGTACTTC.